This T cell receptor (beta chain) was captured in a study of blood T cell repertoires in COVID-19. Study-level background: Donors in the United States, Italy and Spain gave samples during acute or convalescent COVID-19. PBMCs, B-cell-depleted T cells, or T cells provided the cDNA or gDNA that made up the material.

Sequenced by immunoSEQ multiplex PCR; TCRdb stores in-frame clones only, minus some. The sample contains a few hundred thousand clones, approximately 88% of which appear only once. Deletions cut 3 bases from V and 0 bases from J, with 8 bases between. CDR3 length: 15 amino acids. Germline-derived CDR1 and CDR2 are KGHSH and LQKENI. Cohort 3 recovered donors had two negative PCRs, clearance, or symptom resolution. V and J are TRBV18 and TRBJ2-2; D remains unclear. The sample consisted of PBMCs or T cells enriched from blood (not recorded which). This receptor was taken from a man aged 25-45 years who had recovered from COVID-19. The CDR3 region is CASSPGRTNTGELFF. CDR3 nucleotide sequence: TGTGCCAGCTCACCGGGCAGGACGAACACCGGGGAGCTGTTTTTT. The complete variable domain, with remaining parts taken from reference TRBV18 and TRBJ2-2, reads NAGVMQNPRHLVRRRGQEARLRCSPMKGHSHVYWYRQLPEEGLKFMVYLQKENIIDESGMPKERFSAEFPKEGPSILRIQQVVRGDSAAYFCASSPGRTNTGELFFGEGSRLTVL.